Each of the 6 T cell receptor beta chains below was sequenced from the same sample in a study of tumor-infiltrating lymphocytes in primary liver carcinoma. TCR beta cDNA came from about 450 ng total RNA, primed with a constant-region primer. Investigators got TCR beta libraries out of three nested multiplex PCR rounds, done with slightly modified ARM-PCR. Use of TRBV1-TRBV30 forward primers with a C-beta reverse primer characterized the first two PCR rounds, which lasted around 10 cycles each. MiXCR was run by TCRdb on the multiplex PCR reads, yielding one entry per CDR3 protein. Of about 100,000 distinct CDR3 sequences listed, approximately 68% were seen once; the top ten hold approximately 10%. Extraction of RNA together with DNA used about 18-30 mg of unsorted bulk tissue. The sample taken for sequencing was liver tumor tissue from sampling region 5. Described subset: tumor region T5, tumor centre. These receptors all come from a woman aged 60-70 years with primary liver carcinoma and hepatitis B virus infection.

A remark on this clonotype: Sequence at one end of the junction differs from germline and may be a read error. This chain links TRBV11-2 with TRBJ2-1; tentative D call: TRBD1 (6 bases). The J call may be faulty, since TRBJ2-7 better matches the DNA end. The CDR3 spans 17 residues. Germline V gene sequence: CDR1 SGHAT, CDR2 FQNNGV. The CDR3: CARSLDQQGILYDEQYF. The CDR3 bases are TGTGCCCGCAGCTTAGATCAACAGGGTATACTCTACGATGAGCAGTACTTC.

The V call is TRBV11-2, the J call TRBJ2-1, with no clear D. From germline, CDR1 is SGHAT and CDR2 FQNNGV. This CDR3 comprises 14 residues. The CDR3 DNA sequence: TGTCTCAGCAGACCCCAGCGTTCTTCGGGTGAGCAGTTCTTC. It translates to CLSRPQRSSGEQFF. Looking up the rest from reference TRBV11-2 and TRBJ2-1 gives the full variable domain: EAGVAQSPRYKIIEKRQSVAFWCNPISGHATLYWYQQILGQGPKLLIQFQNNGVVDDSQLPKDRFSAERLKGVDSTLKIQPAKLEDSAVYLCLSRPQRSSGEQFFGPGTRLTVL.

The genes are TRBV6-5 and TRBJ1-4; D is unclear. The CDR3 is made up of 15 amino acids. In germline, CDR1 is MNHEY, CDR2 SVGAGI. V lost 0 bases and J lost 8, with 13 bases in between. The CDR3, as DNA: TGTGCCAGCAGTTACTCGGGCACCCCTGAGGAAAAACTGTTTTTT. Amino acid sequence: CASSYSGTPEEKLFF.

Notes on this clonotype: The CDR3 ends on some other residue instead of the conserved phenylalanine or tryptophan, so this is likely a read error. This chain joins TRBV6-1 and TRBJ2-1; 9 positions match TRBD2. This CDR3 spans 16 amino acids. In germline, CDR1 is MNHNS, CDR2 SASEGT. CDR3 DNA: TGTGCCAGCAGTGACCCTAGCGGGACCTCCTACGATGAGCAGTTCCTC. Translation gives CASSDPSGTSYDEQFL.

The V call is TRBV5-4, the J call TRBJ2-1; 7 bases map to TRBD1. The CDR3 consists of 16 residues. Germline V gene lookup returns CDR1 SGHNT and CDR2 YYREEE (reference sequence). The trim removed 0 bases at V and 7 bases at J, leaving 10 bases unmatched. CDR3 loop: CASSLGGQGDCNEQFF. The DNA of the CDR3 is TGTGCCAGCAGCTTGGGTGGTCAGGGGGATTGTAATGAGCAGTTCTTC.

As for this clonotype: This may stem from a read error, because a much larger clone lies one nucleotide away. The V and J genes are TRBV5-4 and TRBJ2-3, with D tentatively TRBD1 or TRBD2 (6 bases each). In germline, CDR1 is SGHNT, CDR2 YYREEE (reference sequence). The CDR3 has 14 residues. With 3 bases removed from V and 7 bases from J, the gap between germline ends came to 15 bases. CDR3 loop: CASSWVGGTYTQYF. The CDR3 coding sequence is TGTGCCAGCAGCTGGGTCGGCGGGACATATACGCAGTATTTT.